Detailed here is one T cell receptor (beta chain). The antigen is not known. Second doses were pooled across both intervals (about 4 or about 12 weeks). The source of the sample is a study of T cell responses to AZD1222 COVID-19 vaccine. Overall study findings and caveats: In all cases, repertoires were sampled only after the peak T cell response. Distributed over spike, vaccine-associated CD4 TCRs predominated at 160-218 and 743-854. The sample set comprised mostly white British donors with more females, and clonal diversity was possibly underestimated.

TCRdb's copy holds only in-frame clones and misses some; the assay was immunoSEQ multiplex PCR. Of approximately 90,000 clones in the sample, over 75% were seen once. This specimen consisted of peripheral blood, obtained 28 days after the second AZD1222 dose. The TCR sequence derives from an adult who received the AZD1222 COVID-19 vaccine.

The CDR3 nucleotides read TGTGCCAGCAGTTCATGGGACAGGGGACGAAGCAATCAGCCCCAGCATTTT. Residues: CASSSWDRGRSNQPQHF. The chain has TRBV28 and TRBJ1-5; 10 nucleotides match TRBD1. V shed 4 bases and J 1 base; nucleotides not matched to a gene: 7. Germline CDR1 reads MDHEN; CDR2 reads SYDVKM. The CDR3 is 17 amino acids.